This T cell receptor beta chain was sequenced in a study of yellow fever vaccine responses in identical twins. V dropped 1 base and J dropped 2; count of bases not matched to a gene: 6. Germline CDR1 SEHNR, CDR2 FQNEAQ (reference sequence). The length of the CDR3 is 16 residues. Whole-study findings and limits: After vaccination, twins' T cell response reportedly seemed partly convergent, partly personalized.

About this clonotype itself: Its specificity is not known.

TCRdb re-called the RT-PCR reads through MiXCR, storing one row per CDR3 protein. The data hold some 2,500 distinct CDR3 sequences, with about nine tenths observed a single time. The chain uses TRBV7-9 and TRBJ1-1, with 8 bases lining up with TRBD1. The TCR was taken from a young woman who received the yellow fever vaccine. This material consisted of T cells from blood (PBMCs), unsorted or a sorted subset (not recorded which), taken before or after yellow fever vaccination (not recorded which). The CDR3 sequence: CASSLGTGYRNTEAFF. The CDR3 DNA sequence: TGTGCCAGCAGCTTAGGGACAGGGTATAGAAACACTGAAGCTTTCTTT.